The 6 T cell receptor beta chains given below trace back to one sample, sequenced in a study of T cell responses to AZD1222 COVID-19 vaccine (dated by TCRdb to the early 2020s). The time point label here, explained by the study, means: baseline before first vaccination. The library was obtained by the immunoSEQ multiplex PCR assay. TCRdb took over this immuneACCESS table, retaining in-frame rearrangements with V and J assigned. Such tables are incomplete; in checked studies, under half of the missing clones stem from an unresolved V gene, and the remainder is unexplained. The sample profile shows roughly 140,000 clones; around 88% of them were found once. The ten largest clones capture 2.2% of the sample. This material consisted of peripheral blood, taken on day 0 of AZD1222 vaccination. Source of these receptors: an adult in good health.

V gene TRBV28 combines with J gene TRBJ2-2; 10 bases align to TRBD2. J was trimmed by 6 bases and V by 8 bases; bases with no gene match: 9. The CDR3 loop spans 15 amino acids. From germline, CDR1 is MDHEN and CDR2 SYDVKM. CDR3 amino acids: CASLPSGRWAGELFF. The CDR3, as DNA: TGTGCCAGCCTGCCTAGCGGGAGATGGGCCGGGGAGCTGTTTTTT.

The genes are TRBV28 and TRBJ2-5; no reliable D call. Germline values: CDR1 MDHEN, CDR2 SYDVKM. Trimming took 5 bases from V and 5 from J, leaving 18 bases between them. The CDR3 length is 15 residues. The CDR3 spells CASSVVPGFRETQYF. In DNA, the CDR3 is TGTGCCAGCAGTGTCGTCCCTGGGTTTCGGGAGACCCAGTACTTC.

This clone came up a few times. The V call is TRBV19, the J call TRBJ2-6, with D hard to call. This CDR3 region has 14 residues. V was pared by 8 bases and J by 0 bases, with 8 bases between. The V gene's germline CDR1 is LNHDA and CDR2 SQIVND (reference sequence). Here the CDR3 DNA reads TGTGCCAGTTACACACGCTCTGGGGCCAACGTCCTGACTTTC. The encoded protein is CASYTRSGANVLTF.

This chain uses TRBV2 with TRBJ2-7, with 11 bases matching TRBD2. The CDR3 is 17 residues long. Germline V gene lookup returns CDR1 SNHLY and CDR2 FYNNEI. V gave up 4 bases and J gave up 2 bases; unmatched junction bases: 10. The CDR3 bases are TGTGCCAGCAGTGTTGGCACTAGCGGGAGTCCTCCCTACGAGCAGTACTTC. As protein: CASSVGTSGSPPYEQYF.

This clone was observed once. The V gene is TRBV5-1, the J gene TRBJ2-2, with TRBD1 matching 9 bases. There are 15 residues in the CDR3. The V segment lost 2 bases and the J segment 4 bases; nucleotides outside the gene matches: 3. CDR1 is SGHRS and CDR2 is YFSETQ in the germline V gene. The CDR3 coding sequence is TGCGCCAGCAGCTTAGGACAGGGGACCACCGGGGAGCTGTTTTTT. It codes for CASSLGQGTTGELFF. Looking up the rest from reference TRBV5-1 and TRBJ2-2 gives the full variable domain: KAGVTQTPRYLIKTRGQQVTLSCSPISGHRSVSWYQQTPGQGLQFLFEYFSETQRNKGNFPGRFSGRQFSNSRSEMNVSTLELGDSALYLCASSLGQGTTGELFFGEGSRLTVL.

J is TRBJ2-2 and V is TRBV20-1, with D uncertain. Deletions cut 3 bases from V and 8 bases from J, with 10 bases between. Germline-derived CDR1 and CDR2 are DFQATT and SNEGSKA (reference sequence). The CDR3 length is 12 residues. The DNA of the CDR3 is TGCAGTGCTAGTCTCGAGACAGGGGAGCTGTTTTTT. Encoded protein: CSASLETGELFF.